This section outlines one TCR beta chain sequence together with its context. In the study's own analysis: Reference gene primer amplification gave estimated nucleated cell counts. Data came from immunoSEQ multiplex PCR; TCRdb stores just in-frame clones and leaves some out. D and trimming come from the DNA, and the V and J calls and clone size come from that table. The sample includes 150,000 to 200,000 clones, roughly 82% of them seen just once. This record belongs to a study of blood T cell repertoires in COVID-19. Study context: Some COVID-19 samples were acute and others convalescent; all came from the United States, Italy and Spain.

Trimming removed 0 bases at V and 6 bases at J, with 12 bases between. The CDR3 is 16 residues long. Per germline, CDR1 MNHEY and CDR2 SVGAGI. Ages ranged from roughly 18 to 95 years, with residence in 24 US areas. Cohorts were assigned according to the clinical history that participants reported. The sequence was obtained from a woman aged 60-75 years with acute COVID-19. This chain connects TRBV6-5 to TRBJ1-6, with D perhaps matching TRBD1 (6 bases). The specimen sequenced was PBMCs or T cells enriched from blood (not recorded which). The CDR3 sequence: CASSYSQGSGNSPLHF. In DNA, the CDR3 is TGTGCCAGCAGTTACTCACAGGGTAGTGGTAATTCACCCCTCCACTTT.